The 15 T cell receptor beta chains in this list originate from one sample, sequenced in a study of blood T cell repertoires in COVID-19 (dated by TCRdb to the early 2020s). Library generation was performed with the immunoSEQ multiplex PCR assay. What TCRdb holds here is the immuneACCESS table cut down to in-frame rearrangements. Part of the clones is not present; checked against another copy, under half of the missing clones reflect an unresolved V gene, and the others are unexplained. This sample gives about 150,000 clones in total; 87% of them show up just once. The ten largest clonotypes hold roughly 3.9% of the sample. The specimen was PBMCs or T cells enriched from blood (not recorded which). The receptors come from a woman in her thirties or forties who had been exposed to COVID-19.

This sequence joins TRBV4-3 and TRBJ2-3; 9 nucleotides align to TRBD2. Germline V lookup: CDR1 LGHNA, CDR2 YSLEER. This CDR3 region has 18 residues. Unmatched junction bases numbered 11, after V lost 0 bases and J lost 4 bases. The CDR3, as DNA: TGCGCCAGCAGCCAAGAGACTAGCGGCATTAACCCGCCAGATACGCAGTATTTT. Translated: CASSQETSGINPPDTQYF.

The chain uses TRBV5-4 and TRBJ1-3; D is ambiguous. Looked up from germline, CDR1 is SGHNT and CDR2 is YYREEE (reference sequence). This CDR3 spans 16 amino acids. V lost 2 bases to trimming and J lost 2 bases, with 14 bases between them. In DNA form, the CDR3 reads TGTGCCAGCAGCTTAGTCCCAGGAAAAGCTGGAAACACCATATATTTT. As protein: CASSLVPGKAGNTIYF. The variable domain in full, completed from reference TRBV5-4 and TRBJ1-3, reads ETGVTQSPTHLIKTRGQQVTLRCSSQSGHNTVSWYQQALGQGPQFIFQYYREEENGRGNFPPRFSGLQFPNYSSELNVNALELDDSALYLCASSLVPGKAGNTIYFGEGSWLTVV.

The chain carries TRBV5-1 and TRBJ2-5; 9 bases align to TRBD1. CDR1 and CDR2 from the germline V gene are SGHRS and YFSETQ. V shed 4 bases and J 5 bases; nucleotides not matched to a gene: 6. The CDR3 covers 14 residues. The CDR3 reads CASSTSQGAETQYF. The CDR3 DNA sequence: TGCGCCAGCAGCACATCACAGGGGGCCGAGACCCAGTACTTC. Full variable domain (remainder filled in from reference TRBV5-1 and TRBJ2-5): KAGVTQTPRYLIKTRGQQVTLSCSPISGHRSVSWYQQTPGQGLQFLFEYFSETQRNKGNFPGRFSGRQFSNSRSEMNVSTLELGDSALYLCASSTSQGAETQYFGPGTRLLVL.

V usage is TRBV11-2 and J usage is TRBJ1-6; D is unclear. Trimming removed 1 base at V and 4 bases at J, with 8 bases between. Looked up from germline, CDR1 is SGHAT and CDR2 is FQNNGV. This CDR3 is built from 15 residues. This CDR3 is CASSLGDTYNSPLHF. The CDR3, as DNA: TGTGCCAGCAGCTTAGGAGACACGTATAATTCACCCCTCCACTTT.

V and J are TRBV10-1 and TRBJ2-7, with 12 bases matching TRBD2. This CDR3 region has 15 residues. From germline, CDR1 is WNHNN and CDR2 SYGVQD (reference sequence). With 3 bases clipped from V and 6 bases from J, the junction kept 6 bases outside the gene matches. The CDR3 nucleotides are TGCGCCAGCAGTGAAGGACTAGCGGGGATCCGCGAGCAGTACTTC. Its translation: CASSEGLAGIREQYF.

This chain connects TRBV28 to TRBJ1-1, with D perhaps TRBD1 (6 bases). The CDR3 contains 14 residues. Trimming took 5 bases from V and 14 from J, leaving 24 bases between them. The germline V gene encodes CDR1 MDHEN and CDR2 SYDVKM. DNA of the CDR3: TGTGCCAGCAGTCCCGGCGGACAGCGAGAGAGGTTGTTCTTT. Its protein product is CASSPGGQRERLFF.

The chain has TRBV9 and TRBJ2-7, with 11 bases aligning to TRBD2. Per the germline V gene, CDR1 is SGDLS and CDR2 is YYNGEE. CDR3 length: 14 residues. Trimming removed 3 bases from V and 4 bases from J; junction bases left unmatched: 3. This chain's CDR3 is CASSASGRFYEQYF. The CDR3 nucleotides read TGTGCCAGCAGCGCTAGCGGGAGGTTTTACGAGCAGTACTTC.

V is TRBV3-1 (or the pseudogene TRBV3-2) and J is TRBJ2-1; 11 nucleotides align to TRBD2. The CDR3 spans 15 residues. V lost 2 bases to trimming and J lost 10 bases; unmatched junction nucleotides: 7. Germline loops: CDR1 LGHDT, CDR2 YNNKEL (reference sequence). CDR3 loop: CASSQSLAGAQEQFF. The CDR3 DNA sequence: TGTGCCAGCAGCCAATCACTAGCGGGGGCCCAGGAGCAGTTCTTC.

This chain uses TRBV11-2 with TRBJ2-5, with 11 bases aligning to TRBD2. CDR1 and CDR2 from the germline V gene are SGHAT and FQNNGV. Trimming cost V 5 bases and J 0 bases; bases outside gene matches: 14. The CDR3 has 19 amino acids. The CDR3 region has the DNA TGTGCCAGCAGCACACTTCCGGGACTAGCGGTCCCGTACCAAGAGACCCAGTACTTC. Protein product: CASSTLPGLAVPYQETQYF.

This clone was picked up one time. The chain joins TRBV9 to TRBJ2-1, with 7 nucleotides matching TRBD1. The CDR3 totals 15 residues. CDR1 and CDR2 from the germline V gene are SGDLS and YYNGEE. V was clipped by 0 bases and J by 5 bases; unmatched bases: 5. CDR3 in amino acids: CASSVGQGVHNEQFF. CDR3 sequence (DNA): TGTGCCAGCAGCGTAGGACAGGGAGTCCACAATGAGCAGTTCTTC.

The chain combines TRBV12-3 or TRBV12-4 with TRBJ1-2; TRBD1 matches at 7 bases. The length of the CDR3 is 13 residues. V shed 7 bases and J 2 bases; nucleotides not matched to a gene: 4. The CDR3 DNA follows: TGTGCCAGCACCCTGACAGGGAACTATGGCTACACCTTC. This codes for CASTLTGNYGYTF.

The CDR3 DNA reads as TGTGCCAGCAGCGTAGCAGGACAGGGCCAAGAGACCCAGTACTTC. As protein: CASSVAGQGQETQYF. The V and J genes are TRBV9 and TRBJ2-5; the match to TRBD1 covers 8 bases. This CDR3 comprises 15 residues. Per germline, CDR1 SGDLS and CDR2 YYNGEE. Losses at the gene ends were 0 bases for V and 1 base for J; bases not matched to a gene: 2.

This sequence joins TRBV3-1 (or the pseudogene TRBV3-2) and TRBJ2-2; 8 bases align to TRBD2. Unmatched junction bases numbered 4, after V lost 4 bases and J lost 0 bases. CDR1 and CDR2 (germline): LGHDT, YNNKEL (reference sequence). The CDR3 runs to 16 residues. The CDR3 DNA follows: TGTGCCAGCAGCCGTACGGGGGGGGCGAACACCGGGGAGCTGTTTTTT. Amino acids: CASSRTGGANTGELFF.

This clone was detected a few times. This chain links TRBV10-3 with TRBJ1-5; a weak D match, TRBD1 (6 bases). Germline V gene sequence: CDR1 ENHRY, CDR2 SYGVKD. This CDR3 contains 14 residues. Trimming removed 6 bases at V and 8 bases at J, with 17 bases between. CDR3 protein: CAIRDGRSGEPQHF. CDR3 DNA: TGTGCCATCAGGGATGGACGGTCAGGGGAGCCCCAGCATTTT.

This clone has a handful of counts. The rearrangement uses TRBV27 and TRBJ1-6, with D possibly TRBD1 on 5 matching bases. Trimming left V 2 bases short and J 6 bases short, with 11 bases between. This CDR3 is built from 15 residues. Germline V gene data show CDR1 as MNHEY and CDR2 as SMNVEV (reference sequence). The CDR3 DNA follows: TGTGCCAGCAGTTTAGGGTATAGGGGTAATTCACCCCTCCACTTT. It codes for CASSLGYRGNSPLHF.